The entry that follows covers one T cell receptor (beta chain) sequence. Its specificity is not known. Each TCR beta cDNA library carried unique molecular identifiers. Using its own MiXCR run on the PCR reads, TCRdb lists one record per CDR3 protein. Of hundreds of thousands of distinct CDR3 sequences listed, over 45% are singletons. This sample is part of a study of post-analysis software for immune sequencing data. The CDR3 is made up of 14 amino acids. V lost 10 bases, J lost 8 bases, and 13 bases stayed unmatched. CDR1 and CDR2 from the germline V gene are ENHRY and SYGVKD. Study-level results: Five TRBV segments occurring more often in patients than controls included TRBV5-6, TRBV5-1 and TRBV20-1. Under F measure analysis, samples from one preparation batch co-clustered strongly.

The chain joins TRBV10-3 to TRBJ1-2; 10 positions match TRBD1. Sequenced sample: blood. This TCR was recovered from a girl aged 2 to 9 with multiple sclerosis. The CDR3 region is CATVSGTGAQGYTF. CDR3 DNA sequence: TGTGCCACCGTTTCCGGGACAGGGGCGCAAGGCTACACCTTC.